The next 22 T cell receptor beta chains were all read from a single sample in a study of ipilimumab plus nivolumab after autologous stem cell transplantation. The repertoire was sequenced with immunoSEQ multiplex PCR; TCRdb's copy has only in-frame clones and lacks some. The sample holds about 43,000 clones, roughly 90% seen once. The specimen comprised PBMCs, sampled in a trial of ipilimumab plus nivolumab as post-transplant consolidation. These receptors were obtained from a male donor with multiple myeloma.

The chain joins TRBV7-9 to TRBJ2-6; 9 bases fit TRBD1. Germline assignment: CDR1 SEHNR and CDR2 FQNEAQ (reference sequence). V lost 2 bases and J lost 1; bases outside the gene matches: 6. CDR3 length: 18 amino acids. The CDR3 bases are TGTGCCAGCAGCTTACGGACAGGGGTGGTTTCTGGGGCCAACGTCCTGACTTTC. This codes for CASSLRTGVVSGANVLTF.

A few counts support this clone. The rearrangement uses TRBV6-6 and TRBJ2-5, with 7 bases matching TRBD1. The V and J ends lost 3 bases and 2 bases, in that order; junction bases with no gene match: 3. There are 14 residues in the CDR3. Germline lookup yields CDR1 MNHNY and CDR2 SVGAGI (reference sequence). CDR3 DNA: TGTGCCAGCAGTTATGTGGGACAGCAAGAGACCCAGTACTTC. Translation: CASSYVGQQETQYF.

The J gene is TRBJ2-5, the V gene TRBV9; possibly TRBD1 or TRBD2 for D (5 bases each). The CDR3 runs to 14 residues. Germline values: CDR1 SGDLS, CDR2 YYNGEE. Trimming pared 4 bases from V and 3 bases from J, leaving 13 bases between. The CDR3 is CASSISGTEETQYF. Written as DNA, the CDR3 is TGTGCCAGCAGCATATCCGGGACCGAAGAGACCCAGTACTTC. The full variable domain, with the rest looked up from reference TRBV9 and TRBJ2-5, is DSGVTQTPKHLITATGQRVTLRCSPRSGDLSVYWYQQSLDQGLQFLIQYYNGEERAKGNILERFSAQQFPDLHSELNLSSLELGDSALYFCASSISGTEETQYFGPGTRLLVL.

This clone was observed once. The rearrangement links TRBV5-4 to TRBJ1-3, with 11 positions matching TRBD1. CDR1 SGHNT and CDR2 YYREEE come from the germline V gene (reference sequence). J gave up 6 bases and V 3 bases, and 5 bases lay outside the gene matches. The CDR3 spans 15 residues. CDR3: CASSSPGQGENTIYF. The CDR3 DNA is TGTGCCAGCAGCTCTCCGGGACAGGGGGAAAACACCATATATTTT.

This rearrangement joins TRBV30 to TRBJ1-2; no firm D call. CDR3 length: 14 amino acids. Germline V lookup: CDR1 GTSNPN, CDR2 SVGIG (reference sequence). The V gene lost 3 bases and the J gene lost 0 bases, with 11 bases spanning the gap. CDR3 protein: CAWRNDHPNYGYTF. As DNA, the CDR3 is TGTGCCTGGAGAAACGATCACCCTAACTATGGCTACACCTTC.

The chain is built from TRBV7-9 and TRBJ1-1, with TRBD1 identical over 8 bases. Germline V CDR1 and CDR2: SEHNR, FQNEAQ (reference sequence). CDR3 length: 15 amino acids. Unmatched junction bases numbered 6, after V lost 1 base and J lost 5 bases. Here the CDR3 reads CASSLGDRMETEAFF. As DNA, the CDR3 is TGTGCCAGCAGCTTAGGGGACAGGATGGAGACTGAAGCTTTCTTT.

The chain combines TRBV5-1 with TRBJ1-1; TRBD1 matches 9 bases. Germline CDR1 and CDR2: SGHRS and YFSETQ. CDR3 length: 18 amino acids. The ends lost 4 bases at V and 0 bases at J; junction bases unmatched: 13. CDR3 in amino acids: CASSPGTGRGVMNTEAFF. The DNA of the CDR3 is TGCGCCAGCAGCCCGGGGACAGGGAGAGGGGTCATGAACACTGAAGCTTTCTTT.

CDR3 sequence (DNA): TGTGCCAGCAGCGCGGGGGACCAAGAGACCCAGTACTTC. It encodes CASSAGDQETQYF. This chain joins TRBV7-9 and TRBJ2-5, with 7 bases that match TRBD2. Germline CDR1 and CDR2: SEHNR and FQNEAQ (reference sequence). V lost 5 bases to trimming and J lost 0 bases; unmatched junction nucleotides: 0. The CDR3 runs 13 residues.

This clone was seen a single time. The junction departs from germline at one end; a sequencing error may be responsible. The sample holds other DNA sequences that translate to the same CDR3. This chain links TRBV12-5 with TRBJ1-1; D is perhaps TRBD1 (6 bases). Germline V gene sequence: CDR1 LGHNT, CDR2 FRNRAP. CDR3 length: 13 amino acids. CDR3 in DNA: TGTGCTAGGGCTTTAGGGGGGGACGCTGAGGCTTTCTTT. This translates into CARALGGDAEAFF.

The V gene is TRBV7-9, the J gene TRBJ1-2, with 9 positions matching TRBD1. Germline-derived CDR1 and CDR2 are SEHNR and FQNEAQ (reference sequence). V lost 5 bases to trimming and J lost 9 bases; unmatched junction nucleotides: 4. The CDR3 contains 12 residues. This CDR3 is CASSRGQGSYTF. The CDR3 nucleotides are TGTGCCAGCAGCCGCGGACAGGGGAGCTACACCTTC.

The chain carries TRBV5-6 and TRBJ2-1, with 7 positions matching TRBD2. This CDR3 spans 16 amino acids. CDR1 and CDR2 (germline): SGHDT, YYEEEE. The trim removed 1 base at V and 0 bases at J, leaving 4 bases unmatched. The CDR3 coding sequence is TGTGCCAGCAGCTTGAAGGGCGGGAGCTCCTACAATGAGCAGTTCTTC. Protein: CASSLKGGSSYNEQFF.

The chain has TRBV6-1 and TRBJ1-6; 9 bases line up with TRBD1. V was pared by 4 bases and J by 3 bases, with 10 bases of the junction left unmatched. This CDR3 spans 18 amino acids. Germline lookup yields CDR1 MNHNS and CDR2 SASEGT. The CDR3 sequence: CASSATGTGLGYNSPLHF. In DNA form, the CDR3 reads TGTGCCAGCAGTGCGACCGGGACAGGGTTGGGCTATAATTCACCCCTCCACTTT.

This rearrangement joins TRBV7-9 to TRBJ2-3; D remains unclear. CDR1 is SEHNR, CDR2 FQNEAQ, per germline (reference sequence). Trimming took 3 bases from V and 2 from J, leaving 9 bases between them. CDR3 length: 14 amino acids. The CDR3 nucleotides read TGTGCCAGCAGCTTCCCCCTCCCCACAGATACGCAGTATTTT. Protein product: CASSFPLPTDTQYF.

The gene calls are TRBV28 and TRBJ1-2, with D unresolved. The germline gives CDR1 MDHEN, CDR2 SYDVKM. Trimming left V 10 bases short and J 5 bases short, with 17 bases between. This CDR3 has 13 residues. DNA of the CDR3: TGTGCCATCCGGGATTCAGGCCGTTATGGCTACACCTTC. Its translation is CAIRDSGRYGYTF.

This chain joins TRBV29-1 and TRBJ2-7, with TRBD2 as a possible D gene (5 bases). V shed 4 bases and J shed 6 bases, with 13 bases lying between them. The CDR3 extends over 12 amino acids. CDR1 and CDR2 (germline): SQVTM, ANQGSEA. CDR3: CSVGETRGEQYF. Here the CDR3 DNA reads TGCAGCGTTGGGGAGACACGCGGCGAGCAGTACTTC.

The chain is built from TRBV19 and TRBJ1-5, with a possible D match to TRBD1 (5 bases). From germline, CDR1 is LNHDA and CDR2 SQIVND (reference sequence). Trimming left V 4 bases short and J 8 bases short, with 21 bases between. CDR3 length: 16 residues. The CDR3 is CASSTPGQGVREPQHF. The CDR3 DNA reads TGTGCCAGTAGTACGCCCGGGCAAGGGGTGCGGGAGCCCCAGCATTTT.

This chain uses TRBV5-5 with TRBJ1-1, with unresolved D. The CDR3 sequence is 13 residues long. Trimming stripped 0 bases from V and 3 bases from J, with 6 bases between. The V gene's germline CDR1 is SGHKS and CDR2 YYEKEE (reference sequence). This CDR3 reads CASSLGQDTEAFF. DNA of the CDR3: TGTGCCAGCAGCTTGGGGCAGGACACTGAAGCTTTCTTT.

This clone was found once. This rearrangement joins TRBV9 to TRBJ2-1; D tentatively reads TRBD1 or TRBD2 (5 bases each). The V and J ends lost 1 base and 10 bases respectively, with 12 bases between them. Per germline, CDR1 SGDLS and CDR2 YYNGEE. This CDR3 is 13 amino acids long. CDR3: CASSVRGAGEQFF. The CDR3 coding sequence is TGTGCCAGCAGCGTAAGGGGCGCGGGCGAGCAGTTCTTC.

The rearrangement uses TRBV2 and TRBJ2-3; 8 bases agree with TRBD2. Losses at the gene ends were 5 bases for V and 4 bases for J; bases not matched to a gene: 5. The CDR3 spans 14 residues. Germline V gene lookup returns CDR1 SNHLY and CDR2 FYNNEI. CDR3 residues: CASSRTSFADTQYF. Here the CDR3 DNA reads TGTGCCAGCAGTCGGACTAGCTTCGCAGATACGCAGTATTTT.

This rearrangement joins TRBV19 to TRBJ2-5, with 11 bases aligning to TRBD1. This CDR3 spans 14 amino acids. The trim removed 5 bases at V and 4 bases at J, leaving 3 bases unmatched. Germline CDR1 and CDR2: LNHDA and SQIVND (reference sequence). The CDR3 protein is CASSQGTGGETQYF. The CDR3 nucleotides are TGTGCCAGTAGTCAGGGGACAGGGGGAGAGACCCAGTACTTC.

CDR3 in DNA: TGTGCCAGCGAGGGGCAGGGGGGGACCCAGTACTTC. Translated: CASEGQGGTQYF. The V gene is TRBV2, the J gene TRBJ2-5; the D gene is possibly TRBD1 (7 bases). This CDR3 region has 12 residues. From germline, CDR1 is SNHLY and CDR2 FYNNEI. V was clipped by 8 bases and J by 7 bases, with 14 bases between them.

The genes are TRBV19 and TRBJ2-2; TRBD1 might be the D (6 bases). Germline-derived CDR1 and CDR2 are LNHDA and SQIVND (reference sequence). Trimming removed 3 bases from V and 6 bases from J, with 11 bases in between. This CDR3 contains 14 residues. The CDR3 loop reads CASSILQGAGELFF. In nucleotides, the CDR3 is TGTGCCAGTAGTATTCTACAGGGAGCCGGGGAGCTGTTTTTT.